This T cell receptor (beta chain) was recovered during a study of blood T cell repertoires in COVID-19 (dated by TCRdb to the early 2020s). Notes on the research overall: Collaborator samples came from the United States, Italy and Spain and covered acute and convalescent phases of COVID-19. Deeply sampled blood TCRbeta repertoires from subjects exposed to, actively infected with, or recovered from COVID-19 were included in the dataset. Where available, HLA class I and class II types were taken from metadata supplied by the sample provider and were not determined by assay-based typing. The material from the prospective study consisted of cDNA or gDNA derived from T cells, B-cell-depleted T cells, or PBMCs. The repertoires were released in a freely available public database intended as a resource for research on the immune response to SARS-CoV-2. Nearly every sample came with metadata listing a de-identified subject ID, COVID-19 status, age in years and sex. The samples were drawn from two sources: the first 160 participants of the ongoing ImmuneRACE study, and over 950 subjects contributed by 6 global collaborators. Overall results and qualifications from the work: The amount of clinical and demographic metadata varied by source and participant and was provided uncurated.

Concerning this clone: The clone's antigen remains unknown. No qualities accompany the bases; no much larger clone lies one base away.

V is reduced by 5 bases and J by 5 bases, leaving a spacing of 16 bases between them. From cysteine to phenylalanine, the CDR3 is 14 amino acids long. This entry keeps only the CDR3 DNA: 42 bases, framed from base 1. Looking up the germline V gene (reference sequence) yields CDR1 MNHEY and CDR2 SMNVEV. One collaborating source in Seattle enrolled patients while the patients were actively infected and followed the patients over time throughout the course of disease. Whole blood was collected in K2EDTA tubes by collaborating institutions according to the institutions' own protocols. For TCRbeta analysis, collaborator samples were shipped as frozen whole blood, as isolated PBMCs, or as DNA extracted from either sample type. The immunoSEQ Assay, a bias-controlled multiplex PCR, was used to amplify TCRbeta CDR3 regions from genomic DNA. Turning to the authors' computational methods: Nucleated cell counts per sample were estimated from amplification of reference gene primers within the assay. To quantify the absolute abundance of each unique TCRbeta CDR3 rearrangement, sequence reads were collapsed and filtered. For each sample, productive Simpson clonality was calculated as the square root of Simpson's diversity index across productive rearrangements. Held by TCRdb, this immuneACCESS table contains in-frame sequences only and omits some clones. Under half of the omission traces to an unresolved V gene where checked; the cause of the rest is unknown. The DNA was the basis for D and trimming; V, J and clone size are from that table. The sample includes about 180,000 clones, with 80% to 90% observed a single time. The ten top clones hold under 15% of the sample.

What was sequenced was peripheral blood. The rearranged chain carries TRBV27 and TRBJ2-7; the D region possibly corresponds to TRBD1 (6 bases align). This TCR derives from a woman in her 70s with COVID-19, enrolled during active disease. In nucleotide form, the sequence is TGTGCCAGCAGTCCCTCGGGACATTTCAACGAGCAGTACTTC. This translates into CASSPSGHFNEQYF.